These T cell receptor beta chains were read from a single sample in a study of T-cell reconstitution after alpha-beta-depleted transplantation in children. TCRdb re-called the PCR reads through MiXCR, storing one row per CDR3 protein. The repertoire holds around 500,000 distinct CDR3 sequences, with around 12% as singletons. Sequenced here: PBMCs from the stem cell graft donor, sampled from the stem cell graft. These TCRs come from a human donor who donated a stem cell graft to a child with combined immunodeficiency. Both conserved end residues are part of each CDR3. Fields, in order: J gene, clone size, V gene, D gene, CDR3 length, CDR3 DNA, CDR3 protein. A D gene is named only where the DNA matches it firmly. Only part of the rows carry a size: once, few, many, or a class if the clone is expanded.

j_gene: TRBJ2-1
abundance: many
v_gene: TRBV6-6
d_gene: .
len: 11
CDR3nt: TGTGCCAGCAGTTACCGTGATGAGCAGTTCTTC
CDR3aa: CASSYRDEQFF

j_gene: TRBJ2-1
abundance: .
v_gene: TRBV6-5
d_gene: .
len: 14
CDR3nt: TGTGCCAGCAGTTACTTTCAGGGGAGCGGTGAGCAGTTCTTC
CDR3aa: CASSYFQGSGEQFF

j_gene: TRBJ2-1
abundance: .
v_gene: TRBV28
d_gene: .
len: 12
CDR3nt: TGTGCCAGCAGACTTGGGGGGAATGAGCAGTTCTTC
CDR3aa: CASRLGGNEQFF

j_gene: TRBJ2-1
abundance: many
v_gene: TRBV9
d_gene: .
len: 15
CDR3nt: TGTGCCAGCAGCACCCGGGACCGTAACCACAATGAGCAGTTCTTC
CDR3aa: CASSTRDRNHNEQFF

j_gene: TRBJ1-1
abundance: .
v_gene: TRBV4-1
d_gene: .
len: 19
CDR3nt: TGCGCCAGCAGTTATACCCGGGACACCGACGCGGGGTTCGACACTGAAGCTTTCTTT
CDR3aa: CASSYTRDTDAGFDTEAFF

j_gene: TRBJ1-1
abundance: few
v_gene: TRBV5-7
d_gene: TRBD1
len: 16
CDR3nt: TGTGCCAGCAGCACCCAGCTCGACAGGGGCTACCCTGAAGCTTTCTTT
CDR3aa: CASSTQLDRGYPEAFF

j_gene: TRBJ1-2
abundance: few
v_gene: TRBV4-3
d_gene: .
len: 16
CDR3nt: TGCGCCAGCAGCCAAGAAGTCGCCCGGGGGAGCTATGGCTACACCTTC
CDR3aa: CASSQEVARGSYGYTF

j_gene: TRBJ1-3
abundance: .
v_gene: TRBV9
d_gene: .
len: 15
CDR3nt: TGTGCCAGCAGCCAGGACACCTTCTCTGGAAACACCATATATTTT
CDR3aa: CASSQDTFSGNTIYF

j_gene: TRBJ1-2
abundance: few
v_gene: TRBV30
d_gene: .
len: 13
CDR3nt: TGTGCCTGGTCCTTGCAGGGTATGCATGGCTACACCTTC
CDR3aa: CAWSLQGMHGYTF

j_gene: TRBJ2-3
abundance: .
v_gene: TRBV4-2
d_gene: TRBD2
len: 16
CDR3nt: TGTGCCAGCAGCCAAGTTGCGGGACTAGCGTCAGATACGCAGTATTTT
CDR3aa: CASSQVAGLASDTQYF

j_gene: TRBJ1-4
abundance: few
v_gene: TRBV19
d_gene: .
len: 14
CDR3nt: TGTGCCAGTAAGGGGCAGCAAGATAATGAAAAACTGTTTTTT
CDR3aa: CASKGQQDNEKLFF

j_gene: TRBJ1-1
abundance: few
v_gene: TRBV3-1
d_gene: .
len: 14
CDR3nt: TGTGCCAGCAGCCATGCCGGGACAACGACTGAAGCTTTCTTT
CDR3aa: CASSHAGTTTEAFF